This T cell receptor beta chain was sequenced during a study of glioma-infiltrating T cells. Findings and limits, study-wide: Tissue-blood divergence was below expectation in non-neoplastic patients, above in gliomas.

Amplification of TCR alpha and beta CDR3 regions from RNA used iRepertoire nested multiplex PCR. For one-step reverse transcription and amplification, 100-400 ng of tissue mRNA or PBMC total RNA was used. In TCRdb, the multiplex PCR reads were re-called with MiXCR into one record per CDR3 protein. The repertoire has 95,000 to 110,000 distinct CDR3 sequences, about 30% of them found once; the top ten carry roughly 46%. The germline CDR1 and CDR2 sequences are SQVTM and ANQGSEA. V was clipped by 4 bases and J by 2 bases, with 8 bases between them. The CDR3 is 12 residues long. This clonotype was detected a few times. Its antigen is currently unknown.

The clonotype originates from a human donor with low-grade glioma or glioblastoma, undergoing nonglioma brain surgery, or in good health (not recorded which). The sequenced material came from glioma tissue, nonneoplastic brain tissue, or PBMCs (not recorded which). V gene TRBV29-1 combines with J gene TRBJ2-5, with D unresolved. The CDR3 coding sequence is TGCAGCGTTGGGGCAAGTCAAGAGACCCAGTACTTC. It is translated as CSVGASQETQYF.